What follows is one TCR beta chain and its context. Its antigen remains unidentified. Base quality data are lacking; no much larger clone is found one base away. Library generation was performed with PCR. Sequenced using a NextSeq 500. Bulk TCR libraries were generated as previously described, with the TCR primers listed in Table S5 used. Purification of total RNA was performed with the Qiagen AllPrep DNA/RNA kit. Before any analysis, reads coming from multiple sequencing runs of the same library were combined into one pool. The paper's processing steps were these. Reads were retained only if their TCR constant sequence matched exactly, and those retained reads were trimmed to 150 nt and grouped according to their 12-nt molecular barcodes. Within each barcode group, reads were sub-clustered at a 15% Levenshtein threshold, and quality-weighted consensus sequences were built per RNA molecule. Non-functional sequences were excluded, and lower-count sequences lying one edit away from another sequence were also excluded. Barcode sub-clusters with fewer than 20% of the maximum read count were removed, based on fitting two negative binomial distributions. TCRdb took the public reads, trimmed them with fastp at Q25, ran MiXCR for clone calling and kept in-frame beta chains. Each entry merges the rows of one CDR3 protein and shows their most common DNA and genes. What appears here as the V and J calls and clone size reflects TCRdb's work, not the paper's. The sample table lists under 600,000 distinct CDR3 sequences, less than 30% of them with a count of one. Of the sample, 0.7% to 0.9% is held by the ten largest clones.

These data originate in a study of molecular identifiers for immune sequencing clone quantification (dated by TCRdb to the late 2010s). With regard to the full study: In a replicate experiment, RNA from roughly 20,000 or 100,000 naive CD8 T cells was split into five aliquots, four of which were sequenced. The study was a methods study using CD8 T cells to benchmark molecular-identifier clustering-based TCR repertoire sequencing (MIDCIRS) and TCR RNA copy counting.

On the study overall, not on this receptor specifically: When barcode sub-clustering was not used, chimeric consensus sequences inflated TCR diversity, with chimeras reaching as high as 47%. Even against a background of 800,000 to 1,000,000 naive CD8 T cells, spiked-in Jurkat TCR RNA amounting to a single cell's worth was reported to be detectable. In CMV-specific effector cells, clones with more than 20 RNA copies accounted for over 99% of molecules, whereas in naive cells such clones accounted for under 1%. The sizes of highly expanded clones could end up underestimated when identical TCR molecules share a barcode. Modeling estimated about three recovered TCR RNA copies per cell, compared with about 10 by digital PCR, which implies roughly 30% capture efficiency. Naive libraries contained spiked-in Jurkat TCR RNA (around eleven copies' worth), which is not part of the donor repertoire.

Libraries of naive CD8 T cells were generated from about 19,000 to 1,100,000 sorted cells, with 10%, 30% or 50% of the purified RNA used. On a BD FACSAria II, naive CD8 T cells were FACS-sorted as CD8+CD4-CCR7+CD45RA+ and collected into RLT Plus buffer. To test detection sensitivity, Jurkat RNA equal to around 10 TCR copies was added to samples of about 17,000-1,100,000 naive CD8 T cells. Enrichment of CD8 T cells was performed with RosetteSep CD8+ T Cell Enrichment Cocktail and Ficoll-Paque, after which ACK red cell lysis was carried out. V loses 5 bases, J loses 3 bases, and the germline ends lie 10 bases apart. Looking up the germline V gene (reference sequence) yields CDR1 SEHNR and CDR2 FQNEAQ. The CDR3 numbers 13 residues from cysteine through phenylalanine. Only the CDR3 region is kept as DNA, spanning 39 bases read in frame from base 1.

The sequence is built from TRBV7-9 and TRBJ2-5; the D gene is possibly TRBD1, with 6 bases matching. The specimen was naive CD8+ T cells from blood, with Jurkat cell RNA spiked in. In light of the paper, this sample's cell subset or site label describes: FACS-sorted CD8+CD4-CCR7+CD45RA+ naive T cells. The sequence came from a human donor in good health. Some libraries in this study had Jurkat cell RNA spiked in. At the DNA level, the sequence is TGTGCCAGCAGCCAACAGGGAGAAGAGACCCAGTACTTC. Protein translation: CASSQQGEETQYF. Reference TRBV7-9 and TRBJ2-5 genes cover what lies past the CDR3, so the full variable domain is DTGVSQNPRHKITKRGQNVTFRCDPISEHNRLYWYRQTLGQGPEFLTYFQNEAQLEKSRLLSDRFSAERPKGSFSTLEIQRTEQGDSAMYLCASSQQGEETQYFGPGTRLLVL.